A single T cell receptor (beta chain) is shown here with its context. Its antigen is not yet known. No quality values exist for individual bases; no much larger clone is one base distant. Spanning cysteine to phenylalanine, the CDR3 consists of 15 amino acids. Left in the record is the CDR3 DNA by itself, 45 bases read in frame from the first base. From a lookup of the germline V gene (reference sequence), CDR1 and CDR2 are LNHDA and SQIVND. V loses 9 bases of germline sequence and J loses 3 bases, and the interval between the two ends is 20 bases. This sample is drawn from a study of T cell repertoires in cytomegalovirus infection (dated by TCRdb to 2018 to 2020). Broadly, across the study: Alongside well-studied HLA-B-restricted epitopes, the peptide stimulations were aimed at recently identified HLA-C-restricted CMV epitopes, whose presentation resists viral immunomodulation. Because public TCR beta signatures pointed to carriage of CMV infection together with the matching HLA type, the HLA type of each donor mattered for the analysis.

Findings and caveats that apply to the study as a whole: In both this cohort and an independent roughly 400-donor cohort, the cumulative frequency of public TCR beta family members distinguished carriers of CMV infection plus the relevant HLA type. The ex vivo response was dominated by HLA-C-restricted CMV-specific TCR beta clonotypes, and the single most frequent clonotype in two of eight donors was supplied by these HLA-C-restricted clonotypes.

The data were produced on an Illumina HiSeq 1500. TCRdb passed the public sequencing reads through fastp at Q25 and MiXCR, retaining productive beta sequences. Rows merge per CDR3 protein into single entries with the most common DNA and genes. The sample table contains roughly 860,000 distinct CDR3 sequences; only one count was recorded for 32% of them. Of the sample, over 10% falls within the top ten clones. What this sample's treatment or condition label stands for: in vitro stimulation with specific CMV peptide epitopes to enrich CMV-specific T cells. The TCR was taken from a human donor in good health (CMV status not recorded). Some clones in this sample may be carry-over from other donors' samples. Here the chain combines TRBV19 and TRBJ2-5; TRBD2 is possibly the D segment (5 matching bases). The source was cultured CD8+ T cells from PBMCs, collected from culture after CMV antigen stimulation. The CDR3 region has the sequence CASSRASFGEETQYF. The nucleotides read TGTGCCAGCTCCCGGGCTAGCTTTGGGGAAGAGACCCAGTACTTC.